The rows below give T cell receptor beta chains drawn from one sample of a study of blood T cell repertoires in COVID-19. The protocol was immunoSEQ multiplex PCR, while the TCRdb copy is restricted to in-frame clones and leaves out a portion. In the table there are some 200,000 clones, 89% of which are singletons. The sample comprised PBMCs or T cells enriched from blood (not recorded which). Receptor source: a woman under 30 who had recovered from COVID-19. The CDR3 runs from the conserved cysteine through the conserved F or W. Expanded clones are given a class, and other clones once, few, many or no size at all.

>TRBV11-2|.
CASSLDRAGPNYGYTF
>TRBV29-1|.
CSGLSGGQYNEQFF
>TRBV30|.
CAWTEGLGTEAFF
>TRBV25-1|.
CASSDLGSSGNTIYF
>TRBV28|.
CASSLRASGGLTDTQYF
>TRBV5-6|.
CASSFGTGTGGTGELFF
>TRBV24-1|.
CATSADRVGEQYF
>TRBV12-5|few
CASGGDSGYNQPQHF
>TRBV5-1|.
CASSPGTATYGYTF
>TRBV5-1|.
CASSSRTVGGNEQYF
>TRBV28|once
CASSGVRPAEAFF
>TRBV27|.
CASTYRQGHNEQFF
>TRBV6-5|.
CASSTQGANGEQYF
>TRBV29-1|.
CSVVGASDTNTEAFF
>TRBV5-4|.
CASSFSGGGNTEAFF
>TRBV19|.
CASISGQRYNEKLFF
>TRBV4-2|.
CASSQDRSGAQETQYF
>TRBV19|.
CASTVDRGSYNSPLHF
>TRBV29-1|.
CSVGETGGSWDEKLFF
>TRBV3-1/TRBV3-2|.
CASSQRGQGAVQPQHF
>TRBV2|.
CASTRGGEEYTEAFF
>TRBV5-4|once
CASSIPDREQFF
>TRBV6-5|once
CASRDFLGDEKLFF
>TRBV4-1|few
CASSQQRGGSDEQYF
>TRBV29-1|.
CSAEVAGANVLTF
>TRBV10-3|.
CAISRYRNEAFF
>TRBV5-1|.
CASSLSGEETQYF
>TRBV28|.
CASSITGGTPADGYTF